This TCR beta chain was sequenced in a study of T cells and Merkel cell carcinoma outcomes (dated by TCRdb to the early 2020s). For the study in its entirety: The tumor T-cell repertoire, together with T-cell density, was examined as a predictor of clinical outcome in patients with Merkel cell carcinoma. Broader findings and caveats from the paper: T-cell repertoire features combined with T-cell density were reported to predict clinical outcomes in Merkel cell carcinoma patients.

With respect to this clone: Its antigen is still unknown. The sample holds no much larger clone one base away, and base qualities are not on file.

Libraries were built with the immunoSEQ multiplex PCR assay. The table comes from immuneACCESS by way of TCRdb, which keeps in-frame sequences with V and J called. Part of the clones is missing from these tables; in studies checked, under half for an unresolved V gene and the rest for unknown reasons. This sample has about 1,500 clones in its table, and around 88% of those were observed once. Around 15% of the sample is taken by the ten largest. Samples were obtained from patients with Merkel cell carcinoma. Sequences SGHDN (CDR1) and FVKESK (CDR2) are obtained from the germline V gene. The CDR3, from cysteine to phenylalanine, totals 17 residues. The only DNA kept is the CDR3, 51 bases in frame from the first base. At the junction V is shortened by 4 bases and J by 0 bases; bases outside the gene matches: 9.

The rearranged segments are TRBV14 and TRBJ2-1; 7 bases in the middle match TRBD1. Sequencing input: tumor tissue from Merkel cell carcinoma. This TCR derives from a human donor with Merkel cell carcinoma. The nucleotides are TGTGCCAGCAGCCGGTTTCTGGGACAGAGCTCCTACAATGAGCAGTTCTTC. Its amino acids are CASSRFLGQSSYNEQFF.